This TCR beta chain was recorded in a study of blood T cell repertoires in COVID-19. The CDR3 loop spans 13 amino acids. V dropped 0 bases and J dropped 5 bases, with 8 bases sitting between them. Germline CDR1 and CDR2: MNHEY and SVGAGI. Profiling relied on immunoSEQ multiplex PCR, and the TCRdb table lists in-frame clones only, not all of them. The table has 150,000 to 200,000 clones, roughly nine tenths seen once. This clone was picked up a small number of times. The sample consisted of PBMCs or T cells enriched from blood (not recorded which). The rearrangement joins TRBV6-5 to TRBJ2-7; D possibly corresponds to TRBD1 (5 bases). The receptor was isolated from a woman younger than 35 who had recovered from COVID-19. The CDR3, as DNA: TGTGCCAGCAGTTACTCGAAGGACAACGAGCAGTACTTC. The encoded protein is CASSYSKDNEQYF.